Below, one T cell receptor (beta chain) is given with its context. Its specificity is unknown. Amplification of TCR beta CDR3 regions was performed using RNA transcripts as template. HTBI primers were the set used in a first-round RT-PCR of the TCR CDR3. TCRdb re-analysed the multiplex PCR reads in MiXCR, keeping a single row per CDR3 protein. The sample has 45,000 to 75,000 distinct CDR3 sequences; just under 50% are singletons. Germline V gene data show CDR1 as MNHEY and CDR2 as SVGAGI. Germline trimming cut 5 bases from V and 11 bases from J; bases unmatched to any gene: 15. The CDR3 is 15 amino acids. This sample stems from a study of T cells in Graves' hyperthyroidism and ophthalmopathy. Ophthalmopathy cases scored 3 or more on the Clinical Activity Score and 4 or more on NOSPECS grade, with duration below 3 months. Diagnoses used clinical symptoms, serum thyroxine and TRAb, thyroid ultrasound and orbital computed tomography.

Study-wide results and caveats: Clonotypes that were expanded in thyroid above 0.001 mostly appeared in blood too.

The chain couples TRBV6-5 to TRBJ2-3; 8 nucleotides match TRBD2. Material for sequencing was blood. This TCR derives from a woman aged 30 to 39 with Graves' ophthalmopathy. CDR3 sequence reads: CASSETGTRRGEQYF. For the CDR3, the DNA is TGTGCCAGCAGTGAAACCGGGACTAGGAGAGGGGAGCAGTATTTT.